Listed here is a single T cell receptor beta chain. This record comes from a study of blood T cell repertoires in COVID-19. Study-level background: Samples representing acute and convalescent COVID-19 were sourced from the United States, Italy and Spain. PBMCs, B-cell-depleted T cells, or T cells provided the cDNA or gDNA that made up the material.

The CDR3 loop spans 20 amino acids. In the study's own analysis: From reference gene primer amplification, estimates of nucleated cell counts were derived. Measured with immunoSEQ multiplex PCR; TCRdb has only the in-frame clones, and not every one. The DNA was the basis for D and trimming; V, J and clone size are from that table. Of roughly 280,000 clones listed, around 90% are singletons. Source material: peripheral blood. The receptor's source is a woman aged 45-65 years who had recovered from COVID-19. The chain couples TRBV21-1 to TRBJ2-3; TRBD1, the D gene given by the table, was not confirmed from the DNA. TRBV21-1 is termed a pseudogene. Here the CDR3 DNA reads TGTGCCGGCATCAAAGAAGGTCCGTACAGGGTACCTACTAGCACAGATACGCAGTATTTT. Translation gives CAGIKEGPYRVPTSTDTQYF.